The source of this TCR beta chain is a study of T cells in Graves' hyperthyroidism and ophthalmopathy. Broader study findings: Blood also held most thyroid clonotypes expanded beyond 0.001.

CDR3 length equals 17 residues. V shed 5 bases, J shed 3 bases, and the junction held 11 bases outside the gene matches. CDR1 and CDR2 from the germline V gene are MNHEY and SMNVEV (reference sequence). This clonotype has ten or more counts. Its antigen is unknown. A Clinical Activity Score of at least 3, a NOSPECS grade of at least 4 and a duration under 3 months were recorded in the ophthalmopathy patients. Amplified TCR beta CDR3 regions derived from RNA transcripts. First-round RT-PCR with HTBI primers amplified the TCR CDR3 region. TCRdb re-called the multiplex PCR reads with MiXCR, one entry per CDR3 protein. The data show 400,000 or so distinct CDR3 sequences, about 14% seen once.

Sample: blood. This chain links TRBV27 with TRBJ2-2; 8 nucleotides line up with TRBD2. This clonotype was obtained from a man aged 50-59 years with Graves' ophthalmopathy. The CDR3: CASSGVMSGSYTGELFF. CDR3 nucleotides: TGTGCCAGCAGTGGAGTGATGAGCGGGAGCTACACCGGGGAGCTGTTTTTT.